Sequencing of this TCR beta chain was carried out in a study of memory CD8 T cells in hepatitis C reinfection. About the research overall: A couple of donors resolved primary infection, then developed chronic reinfection. Peak reinfection samples were taken 3 to 8 weeks after detection. General study points: With five donors, public clonotype conclusions could not be definitive.

This clone was picked up one time. Its antigen is still unknown. A much bigger clone sits one base away, suggesting this may be a read error. Within the sample, other DNA sequences also encode this same CDR3. Described time point: peak reinfection, 3 to 8 weeks after reinfection detection. Sorted cells were sequenced directly ex vivo without any in vitro expansion. At all three reinfection time points, viable CD3+ CD8+ CD45RO- cells from a couple of donors served as controls. The protocol was immunoSEQ multiplex PCR, while the TCRdb copy is restricted to in-frame clones and leaves out a portion. This table holds some 40,000 clones, 88% found once. This clonotype was obtained from a man aged 18-30 years with hepatitis C virus infection. Sequencing input: naive CD8+ T cells sorted from blood.

The CDR3 DNA reads TGCAGCGTTGAAGAAGGGAGGGGGACAGATACGCAGTATTTT. Translating gives CSVEEGRGTDTQYF. This chain joins TRBV29-1 and TRBJ2-3, with a possible D match to TRBD2 (7 bases). The ends were cut back, 0 bases at V and 3 bases at J, with 10 bases in the middle. The germline gives CDR1 SQVTM, CDR2 ANQGSEA. The CDR3 length is 14 residues.